This T cell receptor (beta chain) was found in a study of cytomegalovirus exposure and HLA in healthy donors. Study conclusions and caveats: The study recorded 150 to 200 TCR beta chains that were cytomegalovirus-associated.

The germline V and J ends were trimmed by 6 bases and 2 bases, with 13 bases remaining between them. The germline CDR1 and CDR2 sequences are MDHEN and SYDVKM. CDR3 length: 14 amino acids. PCR amplification relied on 60 Vbeta primers (plus 13 Jbeta primers). Sequencing used immunoSEQ multiplex PCR; TCRdb keeps in-frame clones, though not all of them. The data contain about 160,000 clones, about 79% of them seen just once; the ten biggest clones take up just under 1%. Concerning this clone: Its antigen is as yet unknown.

Specimen: PBMCs. The receptor comes from a woman between 45 and 60 years old in good health and CMV-seropositive. The chain has TRBV28 and TRBJ1-2; D possibly corresponds to TRBD1 (6 bases). CDR3 protein: CASSRQTGNYGYTF. The CDR3 coding sequence is TGTGCCAGCAGCCGTCAGACAGGCAACTATGGCTACACCTTC.